The rows below give T cell receptor beta chains drawn from one sample of a study of cytomegalovirus exposure and HLA in healthy donors. Clones were read by immunoSEQ multiplex PCR, and TCRdb kept only the in-frame ones, dropping some. The table lists fewer than 150,000 clones, under 80% of them singletons. Sample: PBMCs. Every receptor here comes from a woman aged 50 to 60 in good health and CMV-seropositive. Both conserved end residues are part of each CDR3. D genes are given only for firm matches. For some rows the clone size is stated as once, few or many, or as a class when expanded; others skip it.

v_call,j_call,d_call,clone_size,cdr3_nt,cdr3_aa
TRBV7-2,TRBJ2-7,TRBD2,.,TGTGCCAGCAGCCCCCAGCGGGACTCCTACGAGCAGTACTTC,CASSPQRDSYEQYF
TRBV30,TRBJ1-1,.,.,TGTGCCTGGAGTGGGCGCAATAGGGGCTCGAACACTGAAGCTTTCTTT,CAWSGRNRGSNTEAFF
TRBV28,TRBJ1-4,.,.,TGTGCCAGCGAGGCCTTTAATGAAAAACTGTTTTTT,CASEAFNEKLFF
TRBV7-2,TRBJ1-2,TRBD1,.,TGTGCCAGCAGCTTAGCGCACGGGACAGTGGTCGATGGCTACACCTTC,CASSLAHGTVVDGYTF
TRBV6-1,TRBJ1-4,.,few,TGTGCCAGCAGTGCCTCAGGGGCGGCTAATGAAAAACTGTTTTTT,CASSASGAANEKLFF
TRBV29-1,TRBJ1-2,.,once,TGCAGCGTTGAAGAAGTTCGGGGGATCTATGGCTACACCTTC,CSVEEVRGIYGYTF
TRBV10-1,TRBJ1-1,.,.,TGCGCCACGTCCAGGGACTTGAACACTGAAGCTTTCTTT,CATSRDLNTEAFF
TRBV7-9,TRBJ2-7,.,.,TGTGCCAGCAGCATACAGGGATTGGGCGAGCAGTACTTC,CASSIQGLGEQYF
TRBV19,TRBJ1-1,.,once,TGTGCCAGTAGTTTGGCGCGGGGAGGAAACACTGAAGCTTTCTTT,CASSLARGGNTEAFF
TRBV2,TRBJ1-4,.,.,TGTGCCAGCAGTGATAGCACAACTAATGAAAAACTGTTTTTT,CASSDSTTNEKLFF
TRBV4-3,TRBJ1-4,.,.,TGCGCCAGCAGCCAAACTACGGTAGCAACTAATGAAAAACTGTTTTTT,CASSQTTVATNEKLFF
TRBV7-2,TRBJ2-7,.,.,TGTGCCAGCAGTTATGACTTTTCGAGCTCCTACGAGCAGTACTTC,CASSYDFSSSYEQYF
TRBV28,TRBJ1-5,.,.,TGTGCCAGCAGTCAAGGGGGTGGCAATCAGCCCCAGCATTTT,CASSQGGGNQPQHF
TRBV11-2,TRBJ1-6,TRBD1,.,TGTGCCAGCAGCTTAGACCCGACAGGGAAAGGCTCCCACTTT,CASSLDPTGKGSHF
TRBV30,TRBJ2-7,TRBD2,.,TGTGCCTGGAGTAGCCAGCGGGGTTCCTACGAGCAGTACTTC,CAWSSQRGSYEQYF
TRBV7-2,TRBJ1-2,.,.,TGTGCCAGCAGCTCCAACAGAATGGATGGCTACACCTTC,CASSSNRMDGYTF
TRBV4-2,TRBJ1-5,.,.,TGTGCCAGCAGCCAAAGCGGGGGTCAGCCCCAGCATTTT,CASSQSGGQPQHF
TRBV6-5,TRBJ1-5,.,once,TGTGCCAGCAGTTTCGGGAAAGATAGCAATCAGCCCCAGCATTTT,CASSFGKDSNQPQHF
TRBV7-2,TRBJ2-3,TRBD2,.,TGTGCCAGCAGCGACGGACTAGCGGGGGGCACAGATACGCAGTATTTT,CASSDGLAGGTDTQYF
TRBV6-4,TRBJ1-1,.,.,TGTGCCAGCAGTGACCGGGGAGATGGGCGAGCTTTCTTT,CASSDRGDGRAFF
TRBV10-3,TRBJ1-5,.,.,TGTGCCATCAGTGCTGGCCTCTTCAATCAGCCCCAGCATTTT,CAISAGLFNQPQHF
TRBV6-1,TRBJ2-1,.,.,TGTGCCAGCAGTGAAGCCCTCCCTGACAGGTATGAGCAGTTCTTC,CASSEALPDRYEQFF
TRBV6-4,TRBJ2-2,.,few,TGTGCCAGCAGTGTCGGAGAAATGACCGGGGAGCTGTTTTTT,CASSVGEMTGELFF
TRBV27,TRBJ1-1,TRBD1,.,TGTGCCAGCAGTTACAGGGGTGGGAACACTGAAGCTTTCTTT,CASSYRGGNTEAFF